The 13 T cell receptor beta chains presented below share a single source sample, sequenced in a study of blood T cell repertoires in COVID-19. Using immunoSEQ multiplex PCR, the repertoire was profiled, and TCRdb retains in-frame clones only, with some absent. The sample has just over 650,000 clones, 90% seen once. Sequenced: peripheral blood. These receptors all come from a woman under 30 with acute or convalescent COVID-19.

The rearrangement joins TRBV25-1 to TRBJ2-3, with TRBD1 as a possible D gene (6 bases). Germline V lookup: CDR1 MGHDK, CDR2 SYGVNS. The CDR3 is 16 amino acids. Trimming removed 3 bases from V and 2 bases from J, with 15 bases in between. This CDR3 reads CASSDGVTGPTDTQYF. CDR3 coding DNA: TGTGCCAGCAGTGATGGGGTCACAGGGCCCACAGATACGCAGTATTTT.

CDR3 coding DNA: TGTGCCACCGGGTCCGAGCCCGGGACGCAGTATTTT. Protein: CATGSEPGTQYF. The rearrangement links TRBV24-1 to TRBJ2-3; no clear D. Germline CDR1 KGHDR, CDR2 SFDVKD. V shed 9 bases and J shed 9 bases, with 15 bases lying between them. The CDR3 loop spans 12 amino acids.

This clone showed up just a few times. The CDR3 coding sequence is TGTGCCAGCAGTTCCGGGACACCTTGGGATGGCTACACCTTC. This codes for CASSSGTPWDGYTF. The V gene is TRBV6-5, the J gene TRBJ1-2, with D possibly matching TRBD1 (6 bases). The CDR3 loop spans 14 amino acids. The V gene lost 4 bases and the J gene lost 6 bases, with 15 bases spanning the gap. CDR1 is MNHEY and CDR2 is SVGAGI in the germline V gene.

This clone has more than one count but fewer than ten. V is TRBV6-6 and J is TRBJ1-1; no reliable D call. Germline lookup yields CDR1 MNHNY and CDR2 SVGAGI (reference sequence). The CDR3 length is 13 residues. Trimming stripped 7 bases from V and 1 base from J, with 10 bases between. The CDR3 coding sequence is TGTGCCAGCACGGAGACGGAGAACACTGAAGCTTTCTTT. This encodes CASTETENTEAFF.

CDR3 loop: CASRPHTGYGYTF. In nucleotides, the CDR3 is TGTGCCAGCAGGCCTCACACAGGGTACGGCTACACCTTC. J is TRBJ1-2 and V is TRBV6-6, with D perhaps matching TRBD1 (6 bases). Trimming took 6 bases from V and 8 from J, leaving 16 bases between them. Germline CDR1 MNHNY, CDR2 SVGAGI (reference sequence). The CDR3 covers 13 residues.

V is TRBV4-1 and J is TRBJ2-3, with 10 bases aligning to TRBD1. After removal of 0 bases from V and 5 bases from J, the junction contained 11 bases not matched to a gene. The germline V gene has CDR1 MGHRA and CDR2 YSYEKL. This CDR3 region has 18 residues. The DNA for the CDR3 is TGCGCCAGCAGCCAAGATGTCACTAGACAGGGGGCAGGAGATACGCAGTATTTT. Translating gives CASSQDVTRQGAGDTQYF.

V gene TRBV15 combines with J gene TRBJ2-4, with D unclear. Germline assignment: CDR1 LNHNV and CDR2 YYDKDF (reference sequence). This CDR3 has 15 amino acids. Between the trimmed V and J ends, which lost 2 bases and 9 bases, there was a span of 17 bases. The CDR3 coding sequence is TGTGCCACCAGCAGACCCGGGTTGCAGCCAAGCATTCAGTACTTC. Translating gives CATSRPGLQPSIQYF.

V usage is TRBV25-1 and J usage is TRBJ1-5, with no clear D. CDR1 and CDR2 (germline): MGHDK, SYGVNS. This CDR3 has 14 amino acids. V lost 5 bases and J 0 bases, leaving 8 bases between the germline ends. The chain's CDR3 is CASSTAISNQPQHF. CDR3 DNA: TGTGCCAGCAGTACAGCTATTAGCAATCAGCCCCAGCATTTT. The full variable domain, completed using reference TRBV25-1 and TRBJ1-5, is EADIYQTPRYLVIGTGKKITLECSQTMGHDKMYWYQQDPGMELHLIHYSYGVNSTEKGDLSSESTVSRIRTEHFPLTLESARPSHTSQYLCASSTAISNQPQHFGDGTRLSIL.

The rearrangement uses TRBV7-9 and TRBJ1-3, with TRBD1 identical over 11 bases. The CDR3 runs 18 residues. Trimming at V came to 5 bases and at J to 4 bases, leaving 13 bases not matched to a gene. Germline CDR1 is SEHNR and CDR2 is FQNEAQ (reference sequence). CDR3 sequence: CASSQGQGVFLTGNTIYF. In DNA form, the CDR3 reads TGTGCCAGCAGCCAGGGACAGGGGGTATTTTTGACAGGAAACACCATATATTTT.

The J gene is TRBJ2-1, the V gene TRBV19; 9 nucleotides match TRBD2. This CDR3 is 14 amino acids long. Losses at the gene ends were 8 bases for V and 5 bases for J; bases not matched to a gene: 7. Germline V gene data show CDR1 as LNHDA and CDR2 as SQIVND (reference sequence). The CDR3 DNA reads as TGTGCCAGTGGTTTTAGCGGGGGACACAATGAGCAGTTCTTC. Protein sequence: CASGFSGGHNEQFF.

This clone was counted a single time. This chain links TRBV6-4 with TRBJ2-3, with 11 bases that match TRBD2. Trimming cost V 4 bases and J 2 bases; bases outside gene matches: 5. Germline CDR1 is MRHNA and CDR2 is SNTAGT. This CDR3 is 16 amino acids long. This CDR3 is CASSAASGGSTDTQYF. CDR3 DNA sequence: TGTGCCAGCAGTGCTGCTAGCGGGGGGTCCACAGATACGCAGTATTTT.

V usage is TRBV9 and J usage is TRBJ1-2; 7 bases align to TRBD1. CDR1 and CDR2 from the germline V gene are SGDLS and YYNGEE. The CDR3 spans 14 residues. The ends lost 4 bases at V and 7 bases at J; junction bases unmatched: 10. In DNA, the CDR3 is TGTGCCAGCAGCTTTCGGACAGGCCCTGCTGGCTACACCTTC. Protein: CASSFRTGPAGYTF. The full variable domain, rest sourced from reference TRBV9 and TRBJ1-2, is DSGVTQTPKHLITATGQRVTLRCSPRSGDLSVYWYQQSLDQGLQFLIQYYNGEERAKGNILERFSAQQFPDLHSELNLSSLELGDSALYFCASSFRTGPAGYTFGSGTRLTVV.

The count of this clone is one. This chain connects TRBV6-1 to TRBJ2-2; D is unresolved. This CDR3 is 15 amino acids long. Germline values: CDR1 MNHNS, CDR2 SASEGT. V was clipped by 2 bases and J by 0 bases, with 7 bases between them. The CDR3 nucleotides read TGTGCCAGCAGTGAACACTTATCGAACACCGGGGAGCTGTTTTTT. Its translation: CASSEHLSNTGELFF.